The 32 T cell receptor beta chains below all came from one sample that was sequenced in a study of cytomegalovirus exposure and HLA in healthy donors. Primers for the PCR totalled 60 Vbeta and 13 Jbeta. The table came from immunoSEQ multiplex PCR; TCRdb's copy has only in-frame clones and leaves some out. Here the sample spans 100,000 to 150,000 clones, 83% being singletons. The sequencing sample was made of PBMCs. These receptors were taken from a man aged 35-49 years in good health and CMV-seronegative.

This clone has only one observation. The chain joins TRBV2 to TRBJ2-2; a weak D match, TRBD1 (6 bases). Trimming stripped 4 bases from V and 6 bases from J, with 9 bases between. Germline assignment: CDR1 SNHLY and CDR2 FYNNEI. The CDR3 sequence is 13 residues long. The CDR3 loop is CASSVQGAGELFF. DNA for the CDR3: TGTGCCAGCAGTGTACAGGGCGCCGGGGAGCTGTTTTTT.

This chain links TRBV28 with TRBJ2-5; D may be TRBD1 (5 bases). V was trimmed by 6 bases and J by 5 bases, leaving 16 bases between them. The CDR3 consists of 14 residues. Per germline, CDR1 MDHEN and CDR2 SYDVKM. The CDR3 DNA reads TGTGCCAGCAGGGGCCTAAGGGGTTTTGAGACCCAGTACTTC. It yields the protein CASRGLRGFETQYF.

This clone has only one observation. J is TRBJ2-4 and V is TRBV12-2; the table assigns TRBD2, which was not confirmed against the DNA. TRBV12-2 is classified as a pseudogene. The CDR3 length is 15 residues. Here the CDR3 reads CASRLDGPEGDIQYF. Here the CDR3 DNA reads TGTGCAAGTCGCTTAGACGGCCCGGAGGGAGACATTCAGTACTTC.

This clone was observed once. This chain links TRBV7-2 with TRBJ1-5; D might be TRBD1 (5 bases). CDR1 is SGHTA, CDR2 FQGNSA, per germline. Trimming pared 5 bases from V and 0 bases from J, leaving 14 bases between. This CDR3 is built from 16 residues. CDR3 sequence (DNA): TGTGCCAGCAGCCCCACAGGTCTATATAGCAATCAGCCCCAGCATTTT. Protein product: CASSPTGLYSNQPQHF.

CDR3 sequence (DNA): TGTGCCAGCGTCCTTCAAGGGACTTATCTGAAAGGGGCCAACGTCCTGACTTTC. Its protein product is CASVLQGTYLKGANVLTF. The V and J genes are TRBV5-6 and TRBJ2-6; D is possibly TRBD2 (6 bases). V gave up 7 bases and J gave up 4 bases, with 24 bases separating them. CDR3 length equals 18 residues. Germline V gives CDR1 SGHDT, CDR2 YYEEEE. Full variable domain (remainder filled in from reference TRBV5-6 and TRBJ2-6): DAGVTQSPTHLIKTRGQQVTLRCSPKSGHDTVSWYQQALGQGPQFIFQYYEEEERQRGNFPDRFSGHQFPNYSSELNVNALLLGDSALYLCASVLQGTYLKGANVLTFGAGSRLTVL.

The chain carries TRBV4-1 and TRBJ1-2; no firm D call. CDR1 and CDR2 (germline): MGHRA, YSYEKL. This CDR3 spans 15 amino acids. V shed 2 bases and J shed 2 bases, with 12 bases lying between them. The CDR3 DNA follows: TGCGCCAGCAGCCAAATCGAGCCACCCAACTATGGCTACACCTTC. Its translation is CASSQIEPPNYGYTF.

This clone was observed a few times. The chain has TRBV9 and TRBJ2-1; D ambiguous. Germline loops: CDR1 SGDLS, CDR2 YYNGEE. The CDR3 totals 13 residues. Deletions cut 3 bases from V and 2 bases from J, with 6 bases between. CDR3 nucleotides: TGTGCCAGCAGCGGTCGGGCCTACAATGAGCAGTTCTTC. Translating it yields CASSGRAYNEQFF.

The chain joins TRBV18 to TRBJ1-1, with a possible D match to TRBD1 (6 bases). The germline V gene has CDR1 KGHSH and CDR2 LQKENI. V shed 6 bases and J shed 0 bases, with 8 bases lying between them. This CDR3 is 13 amino acids long. The CDR3: CASSQGLNTEAFF. CDR3 bases: TGTGCCAGCTCCCAGGGGCTGAACACTGAAGCTTTCTTT.

The V gene is TRBV2, the J gene TRBJ2-5, with TRBD2 identical over 7 bases. CDR1 is SNHLY and CDR2 is FYNNEI in the germline V gene. V shed 5 bases, J shed 0 bases, and the junction held 6 bases outside the gene matches. The CDR3 consists of 15 residues. CDR3 region: CASSLDGLDQETQYF. The CDR3 coding sequence is TGTGCCAGCAGTCTCGACGGACTAGACCAAGAGACCCAGTACTTC.

This clone occurred a few times. The rearrangement links TRBV5-4 to TRBJ1-2; 9 bases fit TRBD1. CDR3 length equals 15 residues. CDR1 and CDR2 (germline): SGHNT, YYREEE (reference sequence). Trimming took 0 bases from V and 5 from J; bases not matched to a gene: 5. The CDR3 spells CASSLGDRDLYGYTF. In nucleotides, the CDR3 is TGTGCCAGCAGCTTGGGGGACAGGGACCTTTATGGCTACACCTTC.

This clone appeared a few times. The gene calls are TRBV29-1 and TRBJ2-2; TRBD2 matches 8 bases. Germline V gene lookup returns CDR1 SQVTM and CDR2 ANQGSEA. This CDR3 is built from 16 residues. Trimming removed 7 bases from V and 8 bases from J; junction bases left unmatched: 18. For the CDR3, the DNA is TGCAGCGGCGTACTAGCGGAGGTTCCGAACGTGGGGGAGCTGTTTTTT. Protein product: CSGVLAEVPNVGELFF.

This clone was observed a single time. V is TRBV7-6 and J is TRBJ2-3; 12 bases are a match to TRBD2. There are 14 residues in the CDR3. V lost 4 bases and J lost 5; bases outside the gene matches: 1. Germline lookup yields CDR1 SGHVS and CDR2 FNYEAQ. The CDR3 reads CASSSSGGGDTQYF. The CDR3 nucleotides are TGTGCCAGCAGCTCTAGCGGGGGGGGAGATACGCAGTATTTT. Using reference TRBV7-6 and TRBJ2-3 for the parts outside the CDR3, the full variable domain is GAGVSQSPRYKVTKRGQDVALRCDPISGHVSLYWYRQALGQGPEFLTYFNYEAQQDKSGLPNDRFSAERPEGSISTLTIQRTEQRDSAMYRCASSSSGGGDTQYFGPGTRLTVL.

The rearrangement joins TRBV2 to TRBJ1-6; TRBD1 matches at 10 bases. The V gene end was trimmed by 7 bases and the J gene end by 8 bases; junction bases not matched to a gene: 8. CDR3 length equals 15 residues. Germline-derived CDR1 and CDR2 are SNHLY and FYNNEI. The DNA of the CDR3 is TGTGCCAGCACCACGTCGGGACAGGGGTATTCACCCCTCCACTTT. Translating it yields CASTTSGQGYSPLHF.

The chain couples TRBV10-2 to TRBJ2-5; 9 bases line up with TRBD1. The CDR3 runs 13 residues. Germline loops: CDR1 WSHSY, CDR2 SAAADI. With 6 bases clipped from V and 5 bases from J, the junction kept 4 bases outside the gene matches. In DNA, the CDR3 is TGCGCCAGCAGGGACAGGGGAAGCGAGACCCAGTACTTC. This gives the protein CASRDRGSETQYF.

The genes are TRBV12-5 and TRBJ2-6; maybe TRBD1 (6 bases). V shed 6 bases and J shed 0 bases, with 21 bases lying between them. Germline CDR1 and CDR2: LGHNT and FRNRAP. The length of the CDR3 is 19 residues. CDR3 nucleotides: TGTGCTAGTGGCCTCCCCGAAGGACAGCATCGCTCTGGGGCCAACGTCCTGACTTTC. Translated, it gives CASGLPEGQHRSGANVLTF.

V gene TRBV9 combines with J gene TRBJ2-1; 9 bases map to TRBD2. Germline V gives CDR1 SGDLS, CDR2 YYNGEE. The junction had 5 bases not matched to a gene; V was cut back by 1 base and J by 6 bases. CDR3 size: 15 residues. The chain's CDR3 is CASSVWASGTNEQFF. The CDR3 region has the DNA TGTGCCAGCAGCGTATGGGCTAGCGGGACCAATGAGCAGTTCTTC.

This clone was detected only a few times. V and J are TRBV11-1 and TRBJ2-7; D perhaps matches TRBD2 (5 bases). The CDR3 runs to 16 residues. The germline V gene encodes CDR1 SGHAT and CDR2 FQDESV (reference sequence). The V and J ends lost 3 bases and 4 bases respectively, with 19 bases between them. CDR3 in amino acids: CASSFLSTEEGYEQYF. The CDR3 bases are TGTGCCAGCAGCTTTCTCTCGACGGAGGAAGGGTACGAGCAGTACTTC.

This chain joins TRBV4-3 and TRBJ2-3; TRBD2 agrees at 7 bases. V shed 4 bases and J 5 bases; nucleotides not matched to a gene: 9. CDR3 size: 15 residues. CDR1 is LGHNA and CDR2 is YSLEER in the germline V gene. CDR3 sequence reads: CASSRGRGGGDTQYF. The CDR3 DNA is TGCGCCAGCAGCCGGGGGAGGGGTGGGGGAGATACGCAGTATTTT.

The chain uses TRBV7-8 and TRBJ2-7, with 10 bases matching TRBD1. The germline CDR1 and CDR2 sequences are SGHVS and FQNEAQ. The ends lost 1 base at V and 1 base at J; junction bases unmatched: 4. The CDR3 consists of 16 residues. The CDR3 loop reads CASSLVGDRGSYEQYF. CDR3 nucleotide sequence: TGTGCCAGCAGCTTAGTGGGGGACAGGGGATCCTACGAGCAGTACTTC. The full variable domain, rest sourced from reference TRBV7-8 and TRBJ2-7, is GAGVSQSPRYKVAKRGQDVALRCDPISGHVSLFWYQQALGQGPEFLTYFQNEAQLDKSGLPSDRFFAERPEGSVSTLKIQRTQQEDSAVYLCASSLVGDRGSYEQYFGPGTRLTVT.

J is TRBJ2-5 and V is TRBV5-1; 7 nucleotides agree with TRBD1. CDR1 is SGHRS, CDR2 YFSETQ, per germline. Losses at the gene ends were 4 bases for V and 1 base for J; bases not matched to a gene: 4. The length of the CDR3 is 14 residues. The CDR3 sequence is CASSAGTVQETQYF. In DNA form, the CDR3 reads TGCGCCAGCAGCGCCGGGACAGTCCAAGAGACCCAGTACTTC.

This chain joins TRBV7-9 and TRBJ1-1; 8 bases align to TRBD1. The germline gives CDR1 SEHNR, CDR2 FQNEAQ (reference sequence). With 7 bases clipped from V and 3 bases from J, the junction kept 4 bases outside the gene matches. This CDR3 spans 13 amino acids. CDR3 in amino acids: CASTNRGDTEAFF. The DNA for the CDR3 is TGTGCCAGCACTAACAGGGGGGACACTGAAGCTTTCTTT.

The V call is TRBV18, the J call TRBJ2-7; 7 nucleotides match TRBD2. Germline V lookup: CDR1 KGHSH, CDR2 LQKENI. The CDR3 is made up of 15 amino acids. V shed 5 bases and J 0 bases; nucleotides not matched to a gene: 7. In DNA form, the CDR3 reads TGTGCCAGCTCATTTAGCGGGCCGGCCTCCTACGAGCAGTACTTC. Amino acids: CASSFSGPASYEQYF.

The chain links TRBV7-9 to TRBJ2-3; 11 bases fit TRBD2. V lost 5 bases to trimming and J lost 6 bases; unmatched junction nucleotides: 10. Germline V gene sequence: CDR1 SEHNR, CDR2 FQNEAQ (reference sequence). The CDR3 length is 16 residues. CDR3 amino acids: CASSLIAGGRADTQYF. The CDR3, as DNA: TGTGCCAGCAGCCTAATAGCGGGGGGGCGGGCCGATACGCAGTATTTT.

This chain connects TRBV7-8 to TRBJ2-7; D is possibly TRBD2 (6 bases). V lost 6 bases and J lost 6, with 12 bases in between. This CDR3 is 12 amino acids long. CDR1 is SGHVS, CDR2 FQNEAQ, per germline. As DNA, the CDR3 is TGTGCCAGCAGTTTATTCGGGGGCGAGCAGTACTTC. This translates into CASSLFGGEQYF.

This clone appeared once. The chain couples TRBV9 to TRBJ2-1, with 11 bases aligning to TRBD2. The CDR3 contains 16 residues. Germline V CDR1 and CDR2: SGDLS, YYNGEE. Trimming took 3 bases from V and 9 from J; bases not matched to a gene: 11. This CDR3 reads CASSATGGLADREQFF. The CDR3 DNA is TGTGCCAGCAGCGCGACGGGGGGACTAGCGGACCGTGAGCAGTTCTTC.

The chain links TRBV11-2 to TRBJ2-3; D remains ambiguous. Germline CDR1 SGHAT, CDR2 FQNNGV. The CDR3 spans 13 residues. V was cut by 1 base and J by 9 bases, with 11 bases left in between. CDR3 residues: CASSLGYVGTQYF. The CDR3 region has the DNA TGTGCCAGCAGCTTAGGGTATGTTGGCACGCAGTATTTT.

This chain links TRBV4-3 with TRBJ1-1; the match to TRBD1 covers 9 bases. The CDR3 contains 14 residues. CDR1 and CDR2 (germline): LGHNA, YSLEER. J was trimmed by 0 bases and V by 5 bases; bases with no gene match: 1. This CDR3 reads CASSWTGVNTEAFF. DNA of the CDR3: TGCGCCAGCAGCTGGACAGGGGTGAACACTGAAGCTTTCTTT.

J is TRBJ2-3 and V is TRBV5-1, with D possibly matching TRBD2 (5 bases). From germline, CDR1 is SGHRS and CDR2 YFSETQ. This CDR3 has 13 amino acids. V was shortened by 0 bases and J by 4 bases, with 6 bases between the two germline ends. The DNA for the CDR3 is TGCGCCAGCAGCTTGGATAGCGCAGATACGCAGTATTTT. Amino acid sequence: CASSLDSADTQYF.

A few counts support this clone. The J gene is TRBJ2-3, the V gene TRBV5-6, with TRBD2 matching over 11 bases. Germline CDR1 SGHDT, CDR2 YYEEEE. The trim removed 2 bases at V and 4 bases at J, leaving 6 bases unmatched. The CDR3 is made up of 16 amino acids. CDR3 DNA sequence: TGTGCCAGCAGCTTCTCGACTAGCGGGGCCGCAGATACGCAGTATTTT. It specifies CASSFSTSGAADTQYF.

J is TRBJ2-1 and V is TRBV2; 9 nucleotides align to TRBD1. Trimming took 7 bases from V and 8 from J; bases not matched to a gene: 6. Germline values: CDR1 SNHLY, CDR2 FYNNEI. CDR3 length: 13 amino acids. DNA for the CDR3: TGTGCCAGCATAGACAGGGGGAGGCATGAGCAGTTCTTC. Amino acids: CASIDRGRHEQFF.

J is TRBJ1-6 and V is TRBV11-2; D not resolved. Trimming pared 5 bases from V and 10 bases from J, leaving 12 bases between. This CDR3 region has 13 residues. CDR1 SGHAT and CDR2 FQNNGV come from the germline V gene. This chain's CDR3 is CASSPLGASPLHF. DNA for the CDR3: TGTGCCAGCAGCCCCTTGGGAGCCTCACCCCTCCACTTT.

The rearrangement links TRBV7-2 to TRBJ1-5, with D uncertain. Trimming left V 2 bases short and J 3 bases short, with 8 bases between. The CDR3 length is 14 residues. CDR1 and CDR2 from the germline V gene are SGHTA and FQGNSA. DNA of the CDR3: TGTGCCAGCAGCTTACTAGGCTACAATCAGCCCCAGCATTTT. It codes for CASSLLGYNQPQHF.